The present TCR beta chain was sequenced within a study of blood T cell repertoires in COVID-19. Overall study context: COVID-19 samples, acute and convalescent, were from the United States, Italy and Spain. The analysed material was cDNA or gDNA that came from T cells, B-cell-depleted T cells, or PBMCs.

In the original processing: Reference gene primer amplification gave nucleated cell count estimates. Data came from immunoSEQ multiplex PCR; TCRdb stores just in-frame clones and leaves some out. D and trimming were read from the DNA, whereas the V and J calls and clone size are those reported in that table. The sample yields about 100,000 clones, around 90% seen once. CDR1 and CDR2 (germline): SEHNR, FQNEAQ (reference sequence). The CDR3 runs 16 residues. Trimming removed 5 bases from V and 0 bases from J, with 14 bases in between. Sequenced: peripheral blood. The rearrangement joins TRBV7-9 to TRBJ2-1; D is perhaps TRBD2 (6 bases). This receptor was identified in a human donor in a cohort sampled during active COVID-19. The CDR3 coding sequence is TGTGCCAGCAGCCTACGGGACTTTAGCTCCTACAATGAGCAGTTCTTC. Translating gives CASSLRDFSSYNEQFF.